This T cell receptor beta chain was sequenced for a study of blood T cell repertoires in COVID-19. Study-level information: Donors in the United States, Italy and Spain gave samples during acute or convalescent COVID-19.

As originally analysed: Amplification with reference gene primers provided the estimates of nucleated cell counts. TCRdb's copy holds only in-frame clones and misses some; the assay was immunoSEQ multiplex PCR. V, J and clone size are taken as reported in that table, and D and trimming were inferred from the DNA itself. The sample has 210,000 or so clones, roughly 87% seen once. The CDR3 runs to 16 residues. Germline CDR1 is SGHVS and CDR2 is FNYEAQ. The trim removed 1 base at V and 3 bases at J, leaving 3 bases unmatched. Sequencing input: peripheral blood. The clonotype originates from a woman between 18 and 29 years old who had recovered from COVID-19. This chain joins TRBV7-6 and TRBJ2-2; TRBD1 aligns across 9 bases. CDR3 protein: CASSLGTGAHTGELFF. The DNA of the CDR3 is TGTGCCAGCAGCTTAGGGACAGGGGCCCACACCGGGGAGCTGTTTTTT.